This T cell receptor (beta chain) was identified during a study of radiotherapy plus CTLA-4 blockade in lung cancer. V shed 0 bases and J shed 5 bases, with 8 bases lying between them. CDR1 is LGHNA and CDR2 is YNFKEQ in the germline V gene. CDR3 length: 14 residues. It was focal radiation plus CTLA-4 blockade with ipilimumab that patients with chemo-refractory metastatic non-small-cell lung cancer received. Study-level points and caveats: In blood, TCR clones derived from the tumor expanded after radiotherapy plus ipilimumab.

The protocol was immunoSEQ multiplex PCR, while the TCRdb copy is restricted to in-frame clones and leaves out a portion. Of about 43,000 clones in the sample, roughly two thirds were seen once. Comments on this clone: What it binds is unknown.

The clonotype was recovered from a human donor with non-small cell lung cancer who had a partial response to radiotherapy plus ipilimumab. The chain recombines TRBV4-2 with TRBJ2-1, with no clear D. This specimen was peripheral blood, taken from a patient treated with radiotherapy plus ipilimumab. The CDR3, as DNA: TGTGCCAGCAGCCAAGAATCCCGGGACAATGAGCAGTTCTTC. Amino acid sequence: CASSQESRDNEQFF.